The 10 T cell receptor beta chains listed next were all sequenced from one sample in a study of blood T cells in healthy people across ages. Together with a sample-barcoded 5' primer, a J-beta primer mix was included in a second PCR lasting about 7 to 12 cycles. Using its own MiXCR run on the 5' RACE reads, TCRdb lists one record per CDR3 protein. The sample carries around 1,000,000 distinct CDR3 sequences, around two fifths recorded once. The sequencing input was blood. These receptors were collected from a young man in good health.

The genes are TRBV24-1 and TRBJ1-5; 8 bases fit TRBD1. From germline, CDR1 is KGHDR and CDR2 SFDVKD. This CDR3 is 14 amino acids long. Unmatched junction bases numbered 3, after V lost 7 bases and J lost 2 bases. This chain's CDR3 is CATSQTGGNQPQHF. In DNA form, the CDR3 reads TGTGCCACCAGCCAGACAGGGGGCAATCAGCCCCAGCATTTT.

This chain connects TRBV6-1 to TRBJ2-2, with TRBD1 matching 8 bases. The CDR3 sequence is 14 residues long. Germline trimming cut 7 bases from V and 8 bases from J; bases unmatched to any gene: 9. Germline loops: CDR1 MNHNS, CDR2 SASEGT. The CDR3 nucleotides are TGTGCCAGCACCAACGGACAGGGAGTAGGGGAGCTGTTTTTT. Encoded protein: CASTNGQGVGELFF.

The V and J genes are TRBV21-1 and TRBJ2-3; TRBD2, the D gene given by the table, was not confirmed from the DNA. TRBV21-1 is assigned pseudogene status. The CDR3 spans 15 residues. CDR3 sequence: CASRDTGSSGDTQYF. CDR3 DNA sequence: TGTGCCAGCAGGGACACGGGATCGAGCGGAGATACGCAGTATTTT.

CDR3 loop: CASSCSIAVTTSRVGNEQFF. The CDR3 nucleotides are TGTGCCAGCAGTTGCTCGATAGCGGTAACGACTAGCAGGGTCGGGAATGAGCAGTTCTTC. The rearrangement joins TRBV6-2 or TRBV6-3 to TRBJ2-1; TRBD2 matches at 7 bases. This CDR3 spans 20 amino acids. Trimming cost V 4 bases and J 7 bases; bases outside gene matches: 25. Germline CDR1 is MNHEY and CDR2 is SVGEGT.

The V call is TRBV6-5, the J call TRBJ1-2, with TRBD1 identical over 10 bases. The germline gives CDR1 MNHEY, CDR2 SVGAGI. V dropped 7 bases and J dropped 7; count of bases not matched to a gene: 12. The CDR3 consists of 15 residues. The CDR3 DNA reads TGTGCCAGCACCCGTCCGGGACAGGGGATTGGTGGCTACACCTTC. It codes for CASTRPGQGIGGYTF.

The rearrangement links TRBV30 to TRBJ2-4; possible D gene TRBD1, 6 bases. The J call is uncertain, as TRBJ2-7 better fits the DNA end. Germline CDR1 GTSNPN, CDR2 SVGIG (reference sequence). The CDR3 extends over 12 amino acids. CDR3 in DNA: TGTGCCTGGACCCTACAGGGTTACGAGCAGTACTTC. Its protein is CAWTLQGYEQYF.

Comment on this clonotype: The junction departs from germline at one end; a sequencing error may be responsible. The chain employs TRBV4-1 and TRBJ1-2; D gene ambiguous. The CDR3 sequence is 12 residues long. Germline V gene sequence: CDR1 MGHRA, CDR2 YSYEKL. CDR3 loop: CASSQGSYGDTF. The CDR3 nucleotides read TGCGCCAGCAGCCAAGGCAGCTATGGCGACACCTTC.

The CDR3 loop is CASSLWGRRGSIADTQYF. DNA for the CDR3: TGTGCCAGCAGTTTATGGGGTAGAAGGGGGTCAATCGCAGATACGCAGTATTTT. The V call is TRBV27, the J call TRBJ2-3, with D maybe TRBD1 (6 bases). CDR1 and CDR2 (germline): MNHEY, SMNVEV (reference sequence). Trimming cost V 1 base and J 4 bases, with 21 bases left between them. The CDR3 has 18 residues.

This clonotype appeared a few times. The chain joins TRBV10-3 to TRBJ1-4; 10 nucleotides align to TRBD1. Looked up from germline, CDR1 is ENHRY and CDR2 is SYGVKD. With 2 bases clipped from V and 8 bases from J, the junction kept 5 bases outside the gene matches. This CDR3 region has 15 residues. CDR3 protein: CAISEGTGAEEKLFF. The CDR3 DNA reads as TGTGCCATCAGTGAGGGGACAGGGGCAGAGGAAAAACTGTTTTTT.

This clonotype was seen only a few times. The chain carries TRBV20-1 and TRBJ1-2; D ambiguous. Trimming removed 4 bases at V and 2 bases at J, with 11 bases between. The germline V gene encodes CDR1 DFQATT and CDR2 SNEGSKA (reference sequence). The CDR3 sequence is 13 residues long. The CDR3 sequence is CSAIREGNYGYTF. CDR3 sequence (DNA): TGCAGTGCTATACGGGAAGGAAACTATGGCTACACCTTC.